The rows below give T cell receptor beta chains drawn from one sample of a study of T cell responses to AZD1222 COVID-19 vaccine. The data were produced by immunoSEQ multiplex PCR, yet TCRdb's version contains in-frame clones alone and is incomplete. Of about 100,000 clones listed, 80% to 95% were seen once; the top ten hold 1.5% to 2%. The sample consisted of peripheral blood, taken on day 0 of AZD1222 vaccination. The origin of the receptors is an adult in good health. CDR3s include the opening cysteine and the closing phenylalanine or tryptophan. The order of the fields is J gene, D gene, CDR3 length, V gene, CDR3 DNA, CDR3 protein. D genes are given only for firm matches.

j_call: TRBJ1-4
d_call: NA
cdr3_length: 15
v_call: TRBV30
cdr3_nt: TGTGCCTGGGGGGGGTCGGGGCCTTATAATGAAAAACTGTTTTTT
cdr3_aa: CAWGGSGPYNEKLFF

j_call: TRBJ1-2
d_call: NA
cdr3_length: 14
v_call: TRBV5-1
cdr3_nt: TGCGCCAGCAGGGTGGGGGGCCTGGACTATGGCTACACCTTC
cdr3_aa: CASRVGGLDYGYTF

j_call: TRBJ2-2
d_call: NA
cdr3_length: 13
v_call: TRBV6-5
cdr3_nt: TGTGCCAGCAGTTGGAGGGCCGACGGGGAGCTGTTTTTT
cdr3_aa: CASSWRADGELFF

j_call: TRBJ1-2
d_call: NA
cdr3_length: 13
v_call: TRBV5-1
cdr3_nt: TGCGCCAGCAGCTTGAGGGGCGACTATGGCTACACCTTC
cdr3_aa: CASSLRGDYGYTF

j_call: TRBJ1-5
d_call: TRBD1
cdr3_length: 16
v_call: TRBV18
cdr3_nt: TGTGCCAGCTCACCGGAAATGACAGGGGAGATTCAGCCCCAGCATTTT
cdr3_aa: CASSPEMTGEIQPQHF

j_call: TRBJ1-2
d_call: TRBD1
cdr3_length: 15
v_call: TRBV9
cdr3_nt: TGTGCCAGCAGCGCCTCACCAGGGGGAGTACATGGCTACACCTTC
cdr3_aa: CASSASPGGVHGYTF

j_call: TRBJ2-7
d_call: NA
cdr3_length: 11
v_call: TRBV28
cdr3_nt: TGTGCCAGCAGTTTATGGGACGAGCAGTACTTC
cdr3_aa: CASSLWDEQYF

j_call: TRBJ2-3
d_call: TRBD2
cdr3_length: 16
v_call: TRBV2
cdr3_nt: TGTGCCAGCAGTATACTAGCGGGAGGGTCCACAGATACGCAGTATTTT
cdr3_aa: CASSILAGGSTDTQYF

j_call: TRBJ1-5
d_call: NA
cdr3_length: 14
v_call: TRBV5-1
cdr3_nt: TGCGCCAGCAGACCAGACCCTAGCAATCAGCCCCAGCATTTT
cdr3_aa: CASRPDPSNQPQHF

j_call: TRBJ1-4
d_call: NA
cdr3_length: 14
v_call: TRBV27
cdr3_nt: TGTGCCAGCAGTCTTAGGCCAACTAATGAAAAACTGTTTTTT
cdr3_aa: CASSLRPTNEKLFF

j_call: TRBJ2-3
d_call: TRBD2
cdr3_length: 16
v_call: TRBV9
cdr3_nt: TGTGCCAGCAGCCCGATACTAGCGGGAGCGGCAGATACGCAGTATTTT
cdr3_aa: CASSPILAGAADTQYF

j_call: TRBJ2-7
d_call: TRBD1
cdr3_length: 14
v_call: TRBV27
cdr3_nt: TGTGCCAGCAGTTTAGGGACAGGGCCTAAGGAGCAGTACTTC
cdr3_aa: CASSLGTGPKEQYF

j_call: TRBJ2-1
d_call: NA
cdr3_length: 10
v_call: TRBV9
cdr3_nt: TGTGCCAGCAGCGGAGCGGAGCAGTTCTTC
cdr3_aa: CASSGAEQFF

j_call: TRBJ2-1
d_call: TRBD2
cdr3_length: 16
v_call: TRBV18
cdr3_nt: TGTGCCAGCTCACCTCCGGGACTAGCGGGAGAGAATGAGCAGTTCTTC
cdr3_aa: CASSPPGLAGENEQFF

j_call: TRBJ1-5
d_call: TRBD1
cdr3_length: 16
v_call: TRBV3-1/TRBV3-2
cdr3_nt: TGTGCCAGCAGCCAAGAGCCACAGGGGGCGGACCAGCCCCAGCATTTT
cdr3_aa: CASSQEPQGADQPQHF

j_call: TRBJ2-4
d_call: NA
cdr3_length: 16
v_call: TRBV4-2
cdr3_nt: TGTGCCAGCAGCCAAGGAGGGGGTTTCCCCCAAAACATTCAGTACTTC
cdr3_aa: CASSQGGGFPQNIQYF

j_call: TRBJ1-4
d_call: TRBD1
cdr3_length: 14
v_call: TRBV6-5
cdr3_nt: TGTGCCAGCAGGTCCGGGACAGTATATGAAAAACTGTTTTTT
cdr3_aa: CASRSGTVYEKLFF

j_call: TRBJ1-2
d_call: TRBD1
cdr3_length: 13
v_call: TRBV30
cdr3_nt: TGTGCCGCGGGACAGGGCCCAGGATATGGCTACACCTTC
cdr3_aa: CAAGQGPGYGYTF

j_call: TRBJ1-1
d_call: NA
cdr3_length: 14
v_call: TRBV6-5
cdr3_nt: TGTGCCAGCAGTTGGGAGGGGGAGGGAACTGAAGCTTTCTTT
cdr3_aa: CASSWEGEGTEAFF

j_call: TRBJ2-2
d_call: NA
cdr3_length: 16
v_call: TRBV4-1
cdr3_nt: TGCGCCAGCAGCCAGCTCGATATGGGGATACCCCGGGAGCTGTTTTTT
cdr3_aa: CASSQLDMGIPRELFF

j_call: TRBJ1-6
d_call: TRBD1
cdr3_length: 17
v_call: TRBV16
cdr3_nt: TGTGCCAGCAGCCAAGGCTCCGGGACAGGTTCTTATTCACCCCTCCACTTT
cdr3_aa: CASSQGSGTGSYSPLHF

j_call: TRBJ2-1
d_call: NA
cdr3_length: 14
v_call: TRBV7-9
cdr3_nt: TGTGCCAGCAGCCACAGGACGGACTACAATGAGCAGTTCTTC
cdr3_aa: CASSHRTDYNEQFF

j_call: TRBJ2-7
d_call: TRBD1
cdr3_length: 14
v_call: TRBV5-8
cdr3_nt: TGTGCCAGCAGCAGCGACAGGGGCCCCTACGAGCAGTACTTC
cdr3_aa: CASSSDRGPYEQYF

j_call: TRBJ1-3
d_call: NA
cdr3_length: 14
v_call: TRBV28
cdr3_nt: TGTGCCAGCAGTTTCAGGGGAGGGGGAAACACCATATATTTT
cdr3_aa: CASSFRGGGNTIYF

j_call: TRBJ2-2
d_call: NA
cdr3_length: 14
v_call: TRBV3-1/TRBV3-2
cdr3_nt: TGTGCCAGCAGCCAAGGAGACTTCACCGGGGAGCTGTTTTTT
cdr3_aa: CASSQGDFTGELFF

j_call: TRBJ1-2
d_call: NA
cdr3_length: 13
v_call: TRBV28
cdr3_nt: TGTGCCAGCAGTCCCCCCCACGAGCGGGGCTACACCTTC
cdr3_aa: CASSPPHERGYTF

j_call: TRBJ2-7
d_call: TRBD1
cdr3_length: 13
v_call: TRBV10-1
cdr3_nt: TGCGCCACTTCACAGGGGGCTGGCAACGAGCAGTACTTC
cdr3_aa: CATSQGAGNEQYF